This T cell receptor (beta chain) was sequenced for a study of metastatic and nonmetastatic thyroid tumors. Study-wide context: For malignant and benign thyroid patients, tumor or nodule tissue and blood were the sources whose repertoires were compared. Findings of the study overall: TCR beta diversity was reportedly significantly higher in malignant thyroid tumors than benign nodules, in blood and tumor.

Patients underwent thyroid surgery, and none had received any treatment before it. V shed 0 bases and J 1 base; nucleotides not matched to a gene: 9. Per germline, CDR1 DFQATT and CDR2 SNEGSKA (reference sequence). This CDR3 contains 16 residues. Comments on this clone: The antigen is unknown.

Authors' processing steps: CDR3 was compared across clinicopathological groups, and the resulting differences were used to build a distant-metastasis classifier for papillary thyroid cancer. TCRdb recomputed clones from the PCR reads via MiXCR. The V and J calls were not made by the authors but by TCRdb's processing. Among 40,000 to 55,000 clones listed, approximately 17% were seen once. The sample consisted of blood. The chain links TRBV20-1 to TRBJ2-7, with 7 bases lining up with TRBD2. The TCR originated in a female donor with papillary thyroid cancer or a benign thyroid nodule (not recorded which). Some clones in this sample may be carry-over from other donors' samples. CDR3 region: CSARDGRASGSYEQYF. The CDR3, as DNA: TGCAGTGCTAGAGATGGCCGGGCTAGCGGTTCCTACGAGCAGTACTTC.